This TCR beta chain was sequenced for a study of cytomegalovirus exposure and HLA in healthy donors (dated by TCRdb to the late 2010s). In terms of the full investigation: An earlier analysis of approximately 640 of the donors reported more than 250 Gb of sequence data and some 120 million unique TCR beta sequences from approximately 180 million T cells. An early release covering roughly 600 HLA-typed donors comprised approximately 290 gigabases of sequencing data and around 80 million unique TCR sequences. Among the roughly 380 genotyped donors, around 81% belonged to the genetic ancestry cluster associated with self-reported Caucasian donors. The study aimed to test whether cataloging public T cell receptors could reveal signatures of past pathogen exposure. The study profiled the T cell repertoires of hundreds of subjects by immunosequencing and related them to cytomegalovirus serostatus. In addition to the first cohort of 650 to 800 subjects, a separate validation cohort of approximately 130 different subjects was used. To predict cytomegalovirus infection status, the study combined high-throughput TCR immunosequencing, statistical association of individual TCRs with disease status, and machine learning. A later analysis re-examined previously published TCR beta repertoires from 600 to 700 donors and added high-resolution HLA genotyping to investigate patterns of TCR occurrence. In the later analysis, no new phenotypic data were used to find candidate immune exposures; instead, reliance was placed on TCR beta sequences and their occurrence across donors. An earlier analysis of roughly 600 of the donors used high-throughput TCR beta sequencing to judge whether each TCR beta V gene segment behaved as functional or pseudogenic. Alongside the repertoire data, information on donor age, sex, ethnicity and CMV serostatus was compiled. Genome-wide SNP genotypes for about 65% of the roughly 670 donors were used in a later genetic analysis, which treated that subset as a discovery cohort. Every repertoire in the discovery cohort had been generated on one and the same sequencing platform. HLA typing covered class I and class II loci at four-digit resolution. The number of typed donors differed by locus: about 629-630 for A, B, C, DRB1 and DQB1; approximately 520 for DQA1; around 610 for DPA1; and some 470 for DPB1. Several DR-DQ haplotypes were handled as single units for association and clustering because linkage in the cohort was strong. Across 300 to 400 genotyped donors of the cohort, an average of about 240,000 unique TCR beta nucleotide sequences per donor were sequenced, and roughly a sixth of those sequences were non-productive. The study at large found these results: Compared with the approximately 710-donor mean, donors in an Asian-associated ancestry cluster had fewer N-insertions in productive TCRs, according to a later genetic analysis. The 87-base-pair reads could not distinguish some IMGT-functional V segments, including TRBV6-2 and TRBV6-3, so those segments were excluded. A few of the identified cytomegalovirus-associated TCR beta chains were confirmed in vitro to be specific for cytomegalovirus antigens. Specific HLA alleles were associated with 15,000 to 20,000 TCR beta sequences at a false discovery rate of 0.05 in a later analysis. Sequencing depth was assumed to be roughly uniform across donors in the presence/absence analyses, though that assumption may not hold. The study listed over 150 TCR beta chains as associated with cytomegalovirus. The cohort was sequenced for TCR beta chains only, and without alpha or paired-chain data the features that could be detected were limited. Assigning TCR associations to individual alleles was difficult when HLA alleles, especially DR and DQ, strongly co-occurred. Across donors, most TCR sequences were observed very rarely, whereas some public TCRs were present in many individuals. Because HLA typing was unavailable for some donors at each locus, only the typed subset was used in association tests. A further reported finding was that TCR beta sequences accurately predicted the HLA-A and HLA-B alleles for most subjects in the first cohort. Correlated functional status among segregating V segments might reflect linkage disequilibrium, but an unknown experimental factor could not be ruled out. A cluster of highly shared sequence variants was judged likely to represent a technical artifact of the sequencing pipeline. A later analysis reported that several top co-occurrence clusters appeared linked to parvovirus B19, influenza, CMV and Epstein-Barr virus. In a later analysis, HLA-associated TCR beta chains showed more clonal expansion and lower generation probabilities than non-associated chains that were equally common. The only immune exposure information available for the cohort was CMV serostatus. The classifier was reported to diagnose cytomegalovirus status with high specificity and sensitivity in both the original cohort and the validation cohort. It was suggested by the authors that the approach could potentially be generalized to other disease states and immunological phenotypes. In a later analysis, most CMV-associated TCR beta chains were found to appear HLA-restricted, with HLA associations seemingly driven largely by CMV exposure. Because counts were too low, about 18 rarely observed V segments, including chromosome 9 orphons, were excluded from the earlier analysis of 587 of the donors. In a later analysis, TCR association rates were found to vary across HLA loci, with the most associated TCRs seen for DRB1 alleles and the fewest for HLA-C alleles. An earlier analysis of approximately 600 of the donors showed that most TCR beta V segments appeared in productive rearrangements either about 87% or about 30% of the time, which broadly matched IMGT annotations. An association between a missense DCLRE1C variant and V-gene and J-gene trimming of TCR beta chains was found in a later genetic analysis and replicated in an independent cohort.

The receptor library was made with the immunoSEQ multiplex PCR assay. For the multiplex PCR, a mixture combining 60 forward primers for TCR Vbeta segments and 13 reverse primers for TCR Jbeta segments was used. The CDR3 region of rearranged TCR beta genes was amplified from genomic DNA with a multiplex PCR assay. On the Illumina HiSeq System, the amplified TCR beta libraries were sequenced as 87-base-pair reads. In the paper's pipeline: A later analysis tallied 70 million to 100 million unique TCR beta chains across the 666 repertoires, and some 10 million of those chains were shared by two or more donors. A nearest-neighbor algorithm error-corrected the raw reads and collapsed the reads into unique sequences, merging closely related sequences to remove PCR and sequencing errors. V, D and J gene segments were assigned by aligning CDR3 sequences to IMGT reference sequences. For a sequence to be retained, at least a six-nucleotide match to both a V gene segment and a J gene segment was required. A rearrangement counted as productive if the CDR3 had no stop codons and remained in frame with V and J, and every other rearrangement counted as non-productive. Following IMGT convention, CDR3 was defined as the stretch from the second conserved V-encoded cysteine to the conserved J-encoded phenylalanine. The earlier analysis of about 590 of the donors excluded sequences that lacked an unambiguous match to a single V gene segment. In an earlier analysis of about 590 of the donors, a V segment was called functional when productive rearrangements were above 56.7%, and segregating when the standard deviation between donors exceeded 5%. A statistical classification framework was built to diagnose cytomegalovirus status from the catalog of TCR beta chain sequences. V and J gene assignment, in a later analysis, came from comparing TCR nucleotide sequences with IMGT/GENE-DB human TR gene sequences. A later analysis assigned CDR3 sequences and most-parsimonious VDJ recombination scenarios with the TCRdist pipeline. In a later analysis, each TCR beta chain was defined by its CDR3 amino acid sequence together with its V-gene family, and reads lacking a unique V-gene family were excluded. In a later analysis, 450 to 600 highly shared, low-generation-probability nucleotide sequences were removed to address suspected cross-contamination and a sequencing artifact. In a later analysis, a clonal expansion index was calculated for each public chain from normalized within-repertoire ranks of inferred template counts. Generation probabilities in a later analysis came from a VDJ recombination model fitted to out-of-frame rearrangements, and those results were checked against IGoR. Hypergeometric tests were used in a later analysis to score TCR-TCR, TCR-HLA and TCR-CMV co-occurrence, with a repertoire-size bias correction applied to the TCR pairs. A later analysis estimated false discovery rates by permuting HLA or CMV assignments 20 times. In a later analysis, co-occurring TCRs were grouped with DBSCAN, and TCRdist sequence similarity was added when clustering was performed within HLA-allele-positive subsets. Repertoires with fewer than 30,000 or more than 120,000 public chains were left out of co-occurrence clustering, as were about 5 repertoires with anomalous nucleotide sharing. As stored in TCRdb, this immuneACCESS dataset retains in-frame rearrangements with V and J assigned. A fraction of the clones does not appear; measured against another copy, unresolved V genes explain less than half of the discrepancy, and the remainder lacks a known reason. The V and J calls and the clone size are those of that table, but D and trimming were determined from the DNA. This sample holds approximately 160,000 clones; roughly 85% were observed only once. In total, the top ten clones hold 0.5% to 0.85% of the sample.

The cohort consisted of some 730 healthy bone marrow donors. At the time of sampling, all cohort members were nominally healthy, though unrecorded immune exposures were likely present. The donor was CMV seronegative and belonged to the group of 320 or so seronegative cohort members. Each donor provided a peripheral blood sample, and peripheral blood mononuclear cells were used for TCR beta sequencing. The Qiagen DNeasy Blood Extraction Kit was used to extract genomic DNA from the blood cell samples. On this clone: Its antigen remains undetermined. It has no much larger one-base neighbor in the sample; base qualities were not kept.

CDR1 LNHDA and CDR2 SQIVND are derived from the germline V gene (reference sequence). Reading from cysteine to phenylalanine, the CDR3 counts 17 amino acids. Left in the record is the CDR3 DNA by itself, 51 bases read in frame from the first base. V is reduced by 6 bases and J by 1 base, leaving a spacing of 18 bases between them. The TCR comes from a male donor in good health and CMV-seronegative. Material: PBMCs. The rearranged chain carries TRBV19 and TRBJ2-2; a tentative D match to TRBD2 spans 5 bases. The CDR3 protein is CASSSDFGEWNTGELFF. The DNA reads TGTGCCAGTAGCTCAGATTTCGGGGAATGGAACACCGGGGAGCTGTTTTTT.